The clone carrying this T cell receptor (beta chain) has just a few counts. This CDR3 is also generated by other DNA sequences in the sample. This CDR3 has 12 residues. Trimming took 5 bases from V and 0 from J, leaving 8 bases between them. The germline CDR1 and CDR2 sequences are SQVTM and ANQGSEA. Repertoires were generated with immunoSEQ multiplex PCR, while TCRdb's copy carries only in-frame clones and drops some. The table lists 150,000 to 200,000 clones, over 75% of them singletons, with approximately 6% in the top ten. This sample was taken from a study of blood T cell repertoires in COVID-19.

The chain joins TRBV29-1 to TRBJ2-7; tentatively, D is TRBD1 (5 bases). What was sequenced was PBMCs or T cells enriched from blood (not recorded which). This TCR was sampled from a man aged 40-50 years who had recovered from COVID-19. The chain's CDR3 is CSVRQSSYEQYF. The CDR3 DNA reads TGCAGCGTTCGACAGAGCTCCTACGAGCAGTACTTC.